The rows below give T cell receptor beta chains drawn from one sample of a study of B cell selection in AIRE deficiency. Assay: immunoSEQ multiplex PCR; the TCRdb copy retains only in-frame clones and omits some. The sample contains about 22,000 clones, about 93% of which appear only once. Source material: CD4+CD25+ Tregs sorted from PBMCs. All receptors derive from a human donor in good health. CDR3s include the opening cysteine and the closing phenylalanine or tryptophan. Fields, in order: V gene, D gene, CDR3 length, clone size, J gene, CDR3 protein, CDR3 DNA. D genes are given only for firm matches. The size of a clone is reported for some rows only, either as once, few or many, or as a class for expanded clones.

V: TRBV29-1
D: NA
length: 13
size: NA
J: TRBJ1-2
CDR3: CSVHEQRTYGYTF
DNA: TGCAGCGTCCACGAACAGAGAACCTATGGCTACACCTTC

V: TRBV6-1
D: TRBD1
length: 19
size: NA
J: TRBJ2-2
CDR3: CASSVETGVLRPNTGELFF
DNA: TGTGCCAGCAGTGTGGAGACAGGGGTACTAAGACCGAACACCGGGGAGCTGTTTTTT

V: TRBV10-3
D: NA
length: 13
size: NA
J: TRBJ2-1
CDR3: CATTGRDEHPHFF
DNA: TGTGCCACCACCGGGAGAGATGAACATCCGCATTTCTTC

V: TRBV6-4
D: NA
length: 15
size: NA
J: TRBJ1-6
CDR3: CASSPVHRLRSPLHF
DNA: TGTGCCAGCAGTCCGGTCCACCGCTTACGTTCACCCCTCCACTTT

V: TRBV10-3
D: TRBD1
length: 15
size: NA
J: TRBJ2-5
CDR3: CAISEPDRGQETQYF
DNA: TGTGCCATCAGTGAGCCCGACAGGGGGCAAGAGACCCAGTACTTC

V: TRBV5-1
D: NA
length: 12
size: NA
J: TRBJ2-2
CDR3: CASSPTTGELFF
DNA: TGCGCCAGCAGTCCAACAACAGGGGAGCTGTTTTTT

V: TRBV10-2
D: NA
length: 14
size: NA
J: TRBJ1-4
CDR3: CASSESPGGEKLFF
DNA: TGCGCCAGCAGTGAGTCCCCCGGGGGGGAAAAACTGTTTTTT

V: TRBV7-2
D: TRBD1
length: 15
size: NA
J: TRBJ1-1
CDR3: CASSPGGPMNTEAFF
DNA: TGTGCCAGCAGCCCAGGGGGTCCGATGAACACTGAAGCTTTCTTT

V: TRBV18
D: TRBD2
length: 15
size: NA
J: TRBJ2-7
CDR3: CASSPTLAGAYEQYF
DNA: TGTGCCAGCTCACCTACCCTAGCGGGAGCCTACGAGCAGTACTTC

V: TRBV6-1
D: NA
length: 13
size: NA
J: TRBJ1-2
CDR3: CASGPGSNYGYTF
DNA: TGTGCCAGCGGCCCCGGGAGCAACTATGGCTACACCTTC

V: TRBV7-9
D: NA
length: 14
size: NA
J: TRBJ1-1
CDR3: CASSTPPGRPEAFF
DNA: TGTGCCAGCAGCACGCCCCCCGGGCGTCCTGAAGCTTTCTTT

V: TRBV29-1
D: TRBD1
length: 14
size: NA
J: TRBJ2-7
CDR3: CSVGPKTGLNEQYF
DNA: TGCAGCGTTGGCCCCAAGACAGGGCTCAACGAGCAGTACTTC

V: TRBV21-1
D: NA
length: 15
size: NA
J: TRBJ1-5
CDR3: CASSKWREGNQPQHF
DNA: TGTGCCAGCAGCAAATGGCGGGAGGGCAATCAGCCCCAGCATTTT

V: TRBV4-1
D: TRBD2
length: 13
size: NA
J: TRBJ2-1
CDR3: CASSGVYSNEQFF
DNA: TGCGCCAGTAGCGGGGTTTATTCCAATGAGCAGTTCTTC

V: TRBV7-6
D: NA
length: 13
size: NA
J: TRBJ2-5
CDR3: CASSRMGRETQYF
DNA: TGTGCCAGCAGTCGAATGGGTCGGGAGACCCAGTACTTC

V: TRBV5-6
D: TRBD2
length: 15
size: NA
J: TRBJ2-5
CDR3: CASSLGGLAEETQYF
DNA: TGTGCCAGCAGCTTGGGGGGACTAGCGGAAGAGACCCAGTACTTC

V: TRBV28
D: NA
length: 15
size: NA
J: TRBJ1-1
CDR3: CASSFGGPPNTEAFF
DNA: TGTGCCAGCAGTTTTGGGGGGCCCCCGAACACTGAAGCTTTCTTT

V: TRBV5-1
D: NA
length: 13
size: NA
J: TRBJ2-2
CDR3: CASSLALAGELFF
DNA: TGCGCCAGCAGCTTGGCTCTAGCCGGGGAGCTGTTTTTT

V: TRBV28
D: TRBD2
length: 17
size: once
J: TRBJ2-7
CDR3: CASSPPFLAGRSYEQYF
DNA: TGTGCCAGCAGCCCCCCCTTTCTAGCGGGGAGATCCTACGAGCAGTACTTC

V: TRBV4-2
D: NA
length: 15
size: NA
J: TRBJ1-3
CDR3: CASSFDRGPGNTIYF
DNA: TGTGCCAGCAGCTTCGACCGTGGCCCGGGAAACACCATATATTTT

V: TRBV6-5
D: TRBD2
length: 15
size: NA
J: TRBJ2-3
CDR3: CASSYSGVASDTQYF
DNA: TGTGCCAGCAGTTATAGCGGGGTTGCGTCAGATACGCAGTATTTT

V: TRBV5-1
D: TRBD1
length: 11
size: NA
J: TRBJ1-1
CDR3: CASSQGAEAFF
DNA: TGCGCCAGCAGCCAGGGGGCTGAAGCTTTCTTT

V: TRBV6-5
D: TRBD1
length: 13
size: NA
J: TRBJ1-2
CDR3: CASNRDSYYGYTF
DNA: TGTGCCAGCAACCGGGACAGCTACTATGGCTACACCTTC

V: TRBV5-1
D: TRBD1
length: 14
size: NA
J: TRBJ1-4
CDR3: CASSPTGVNEKLFF
DNA: TGCGCCAGCAGCCCGACAGGGGTTAATGAAAAACTGTTTTTT

V: TRBV19
D: NA
length: 13
size: NA
J: TRBJ1-2
CDR3: CASKETGLYGYTF
DNA: TGTGCCAGTAAAGAAACAGGGCTCTATGGCTACACCTTC

V: TRBV19
D: TRBD1
length: 14
size: NA
J: TRBJ2-2
CDR3: CASTGDRITGELFF
DNA: TGTGCCAGTACCGGGGACAGGATCACCGGGGAGCTGTTTTTT

V: TRBV7-9
D: NA
length: 14
size: NA
J: TRBJ2-6
CDR3: CASRPRVGANVLTF
DNA: TGTGCCAGCAGGCCAAGAGTTGGGGCCAACGTCCTGACTTTC

V: TRBV7-9
D: TRBD1
length: 14
size: once
J: TRBJ2-7
CDR3: CASSLGQGDIEQYF
DNA: TGTGCCAGCAGCTTGGGACAGGGTGACATAGAGCAGTACTTC

V: TRBV27
D: NA
length: 14
size: NA
J: TRBJ2-3
CDR3: CASSFRLVGDTQYF
DNA: TGTGCCAGCAGTTTCCGACTAGTGGGGGATACGCAGTATTTT

V: TRBV5-1
D: NA
length: 16
size: NA
J: TRBJ1-1
CDR3: CASSLTLGGRIAEAFF
DNA: TGCGCCAGCAGCTTGACTTTGGGGGGGCGCATAGCTGAAGCTTTCTTT

V: TRBV15
D: NA
length: 16
size: NA
J: TRBJ2-1
CDR3: CATSRDGGIRGHEQFF
DNA: TGTGCCACCAGCAGAGATGGGGGAATTCGAGGTCATGAGCAGTTCTTC

V: TRBV19
D: NA
length: 14
size: NA
J: TRBJ1-4
CDR3: CASSYREEGEKLFF
DNA: TGTGCCAGTAGTTACAGGGAAGAGGGTGAAAAACTGTTTTTT

V: TRBV7-3
D: NA
length: 16
size: NA
J: TRBJ2-7
CDR3: CASSFSPPQGPYEQYF
DNA: TGTGCCAGCAGCTTCTCCCCCCCCCAGGGTCCCTACGAGCAGTACTTC

V: TRBV11-3
D: TRBD2
length: 13
size: NA
J: TRBJ2-3
CDR3: CASSLSGADTQYF
DNA: TGTGCCAGCAGCCTGAGCGGGGCAGATACGCAGTATTTT

V: TRBV10-2
D: TRBD2
length: 15
size: NA
J: TRBJ2-3
CDR3: CASRGLAAYTDTQYF
DNA: TGCGCCAGCAGAGGACTAGCGGCTTACACAGATACGCAGTATTTT

V: TRBV7-9
D: TRBD1
length: 14
size: NA
J: TRBJ1-6
CDR3: CASSLGTGYSPLHF
DNA: TGTGCCAGCAGCCTCGGGACAGGGTATTCACCCCTCCACTTT

V: TRBV10-3
D: TRBD1
length: 13
size: NA
J: TRBJ2-5
CDR3: CAISWDRQETQYF
DNA: TGTGCCATCAGTTGGGACAGACAAGAGACCCAGTACTTC